These 21 T cell receptor beta chains came from one sample sequenced in a study of cytomegalovirus exposure and HLA in healthy donors. The PCR ran on 60 Vbeta and 13 Jbeta primers. TCRdb's table, derived via immunoSEQ multiplex PCR, lists solely in-frame clones and lacks some. The table shows about 160,000 clones, with about 80% occurring only once. The sequencing input was PBMCs. All receptors come from a man aged 18 to 30 in good health and CMV-seropositive.

The chain recombines TRBV6-6 with TRBJ2-7; D perhaps matches TRBD1 (5 bases). Germline V CDR1 and CDR2: MNHNY, SVGAGI (reference sequence). The CDR3 extends over 13 amino acids. Between the trimmed V and J ends, which lost 7 bases and 3 bases, there was a span of 13 bases. DNA for the CDR3: TGTGCCAGCACCCAGACAGCCGGCTACGAGCAGTACTTC. As protein: CASTQTAGYEQYF.

The chain recombines TRBV4-3 with TRBJ2-1, with D possibly matching TRBD2 (5 bases). The CDR3 extends over 17 amino acids. The germline V and J ends were trimmed by 0 bases and 2 bases, with 14 bases remaining between them. CDR1 LGHNA and CDR2 YSLEER come from the germline V gene. DNA for the CDR3: TGCGCCAGCAGCCAAGATAGAGGGCTAGGAACCTACAATGAGCAGTTCTTC. Amino acid sequence: CASSQDRGLGTYNEQFF.

This clone showed up just once. This sequence joins TRBV9 and TRBJ2-1, with a possible D match to TRBD2 (6 bases). CDR3 length: 13 amino acids. The V gene lost 3 bases and the J gene lost 8 bases, with 12 bases spanning the gap. The germline CDR1 and CDR2 sequences are SGDLS and YYNGEE. The CDR3 here is CASSGDLYYEQFF. The CDR3 coding sequence is TGTGCCAGCAGCGGGGACTTGTATTATGAGCAGTTCTTC.

This clone was detected only a few times. The chain uses TRBV4-1 and TRBJ2-2; 7 positions match TRBD2. The length of the CDR3 is 14 residues. Unmatched junction bases numbered 3, after V lost 1 base and J lost 7 bases. In germline, CDR1 is MGHRA, CDR2 YSYEKL. The CDR3 DNA sequence: TGCGCCAGCAGCCAAGGGGGAGGGTTCGGGGAGCTGTTTTTT. Its protein product is CASSQGGGFGELFF.

Concerning this clone itself: Within the sample, other DNA sequences also encode this same CDR3. This rearrangement joins TRBV9 to TRBJ2-2; 9 nucleotides agree with TRBD1. V lost 3 bases to trimming and J lost 6 bases; unmatched junction nucleotides: 9. CDR1 and CDR2 from the germline V gene are SGDLS and YYNGEE. There are 16 residues in the CDR3. DNA of the CDR3: TGTGCCAGCAGCGGCGGAACAGGGGGCGAATCCGGGGAGCTGTTTTTT. Translation: CASSGGTGGESGELFF.

The chain links TRBV7-2 to TRBJ2-1; D might be TRBD1 (6 bases). Germline-derived CDR1 and CDR2 are SGHTA and FQGNSA. This CDR3 is 10 amino acids long. The V end was cut by 6 bases, the J end by 10 bases, with 7 bases between. CDR3 sequence reads: CASRGTEQFF. For the CDR3, the DNA is TGTGCCAGCAGGGGGACAGAGCAGTTCTTC.

This sequence joins TRBV7-9 and TRBJ2-3; 7 bases fit TRBD1. CDR3 length equals 14 residues. Germline V lookup: CDR1 SEHNR, CDR2 FQNEAQ (reference sequence). Trimming took 4 bases from V and 4 from J; bases not matched to a gene: 5. Here the CDR3 reads CASSSDGTADTQYF. In DNA, the CDR3 is TGTGCCAGCAGCTCAGATGGGACAGCAGATACGCAGTATTTT. The variable domain in full, completed from reference TRBV7-9 and TRBJ2-3, reads DTGVSQNPRHKITKRGQNVTFRCDPISEHNRLYWYRQTLGQGPEFLTYFQNEAQLEKSRLLSDRFSAERPKGSFSTLEIQRTEQGDSAMYLCASSSDGTADTQYFGPGTRLTVL.

The chain employs TRBV28 and TRBJ2-3; 7 nucleotides align to TRBD1. The CDR3 covers 13 residues. From germline, CDR1 is MDHEN and CDR2 SYDVKM. The V segment lost 7 bases and the J segment 3 bases; nucleotides outside the gene matches: 4. The CDR3 sequence: CASKDRETDTQYF. In nucleotides, the CDR3 is TGTGCCAGCAAAGACAGGGAGACAGATACGCAGTATTTT.

The V gene is TRBV4-3, the J gene TRBJ2-7; D is possibly TRBD1 (5 bases). The germline V gene encodes CDR1 LGHNA and CDR2 YSLEER. The CDR3 consists of 14 residues. V lost 2 bases to trimming and J lost 4 bases, with 12 bases between them. The CDR3 DNA reads as TGCGCCAGCAGCCAACAAATTCAGGGTTACGAGCAGTACTTC. Translating it yields CASSQQIQGYEQYF.

The V and J genes are TRBV7-6 and TRBJ2-5; a possible D gene is TRBD1 (6 bases). The CDR3 runs 15 residues. Trimming left V 0 bases short and J 1 base short, with 9 bases between. CDR1 and CDR2 (germline): SGHVS, FNYEAQ. CDR3 amino acids: CASSLARGSQETQYF. As DNA, the CDR3 is TGTGCCAGCAGCTTAGCGAGGGGGTCCCAAGAGACCCAGTACTTC.

This chain links TRBV19 with TRBJ2-7; 8 bases are shared with TRBD1. Germline values: CDR1 LNHDA, CDR2 SQIVND (reference sequence). The length of the CDR3 is 13 residues. The J segment lost 4 bases and the V segment lost 3 bases, leaving 2 bases of the junction unmatched. The CDR3 sequence is CASSIGQGYEQYF. The CDR3 DNA reads as TGTGCCAGTAGTATCGGACAGGGTTACGAGCAGTACTTC.

This clone was observed a few times. J is TRBJ2-5 and V is TRBV6-1; maybe TRBD2 (7 bases). Germline values: CDR1 MNHNS, CDR2 SASEGT. This CDR3 spans 15 amino acids. Trimming removed 1 base from V and 5 bases from J, with 14 bases in between. CDR3 region: CASSEGGGGGETQYF. The CDR3 DNA reads TGTGCCAGCAGTGAAGGTGGGGGGGGCGGGGAGACCCAGTACTTC.

The chain joins TRBV11-3 to TRBJ2-3, with 10 bases that match TRBD2. CDR3 length: 16 residues. The junction had 5 bases not matched to a gene; V was cut back by 1 base and J by 4 bases. The V gene's germline CDR1 is SGHNT and CDR2 YENEEA. The CDR3 is CASSLGTSGIADTQYF. In nucleotides, the CDR3 is TGTGCCAGCAGCTTAGGGACTAGCGGAATCGCAGATACGCAGTATTTT.

This clone has only one observation. This chain uses TRBV10-1 with TRBJ1-1; the match to TRBD1 covers 10 bases. The V segment lost 4 bases and the J segment 4 bases; nucleotides outside the gene matches: 9. This CDR3 is 16 amino acids long. Germline-derived CDR1 and CDR2 are WNHNN and SYGVQD (reference sequence). This chain's CDR3 is CASSARDRGVGTEAFF. The CDR3, as DNA: TGCGCCAGCAGTGCACGGGACAGGGGAGTTGGCACTGAAGCTTTCTTT.

This clone was detected a few times. This chain links TRBV5-6 with TRBJ2-1; a possible D gene is TRBD1 (7 bases). Germline V gene data show CDR1 as SGHDT and CDR2 as YYEEEE. V was shortened by 0 bases and J by 8 bases, with 15 bases between the two germline ends. The CDR3 sequence is 15 residues long. This CDR3 reads CASSLVPGGIHEQFF. CDR3 DNA sequence: TGTGCCAGCAGCTTGGTGCCAGGGGGGATCCATGAGCAGTTCTTC.

The V call is TRBV7-2, the J call TRBJ1-5; D not resolved. The V gene's germline CDR1 is SGHTA and CDR2 FQGNSA. Trimming removed 6 bases at V and 9 bases at J, with 12 bases between. The CDR3 totals 12 residues. The CDR3 sequence: CASSFTPGPQHF. In DNA, the CDR3 is TGTGCCAGCAGTTTTACGCCCGGGCCCCAGCATTTT. The variable domain in full, completed from reference TRBV7-2 and TRBJ1-5, reads GAGVSQSPSNKVTEKGKDVELRCDPISGHTALYWYRQSLGQGLEFLIYFQGNSAPDKSGLPSDRFSAERTGGSVSTLTIQRTQQEDSAVYLCASSFTPGPQHFGDGTRLSIL.

The V call is TRBV19, the J call TRBJ1-3, with TRBD1 as a possible D gene (6 bases). The V end was cut by 7 bases, the J end by 2 bases, with 18 bases between. The germline V gene has CDR1 LNHDA and CDR2 SQIVND (reference sequence). This CDR3 is built from 16 residues. The CDR3 reads CASTERGRGTGNTIYF. The CDR3 coding sequence is TGTGCCAGTACTGAAAGGGGCAGGGGAACTGGAAACACCATATATTTT.

The rearrangement uses TRBV10-3 and TRBJ2-4; perhaps TRBD1 as D (6 bases). Germline-derived CDR1 and CDR2 are ENHRY and SYGVKD. The CDR3 runs 17 residues. Trimming removed 0 bases at V and 0 bases at J, with 12 bases between. The CDR3 DNA reads TGTGCCATCAGTGAGTCGATTCCACAGGGAGCCAAAAACATTCAGTACTTC. Translating gives CAISESIPQGAKNIQYF.

The rearrangement links TRBV2 to TRBJ1-1; tentative D call: TRBD1 (5 bases). The CDR3 totals 11 residues. Germline assignment: CDR1 SNHLY and CDR2 FYNNEI. Trimming pared 5 bases from V and 8 bases from J, leaving 9 bases between. The CDR3 DNA sequence: TGTGCCAGCAGTTATCAGGGAGAAGCTTTCTTT. It is translated as CASSYQGEAFF.

This clone showed up just a few times. The rearrangement links TRBV18 to TRBJ2-1; the match to TRBD2 covers 9 bases. The CDR3 covers 15 residues. V lost 2 bases to trimming and J lost 8 bases; unmatched junction nucleotides: 7. In germline, CDR1 is KGHSH, CDR2 LQKENI. The CDR3 region has the DNA TGTGCCAGCTCACCAGGGACTAGCTCCCGCGATGAGCAGTTCTTC. Protein product: CASSPGTSSRDEQFF.

The gene calls are TRBV6-6 and TRBJ2-3; D uncertain. The CDR3 has 16 amino acids. CDR1 is MNHNY, CDR2 SVGAGI, per germline (reference sequence). Trimming shortened V by 6 bases and J by 4 bases, and 20 bases separated the two germline ends. CDR3 DNA: TGTGCCAGCAGGAACCCGGCGGCCCCGGGTCCAGATACGCAGTATTTT. This sequence encodes CASRNPAAPGPDTQYF.